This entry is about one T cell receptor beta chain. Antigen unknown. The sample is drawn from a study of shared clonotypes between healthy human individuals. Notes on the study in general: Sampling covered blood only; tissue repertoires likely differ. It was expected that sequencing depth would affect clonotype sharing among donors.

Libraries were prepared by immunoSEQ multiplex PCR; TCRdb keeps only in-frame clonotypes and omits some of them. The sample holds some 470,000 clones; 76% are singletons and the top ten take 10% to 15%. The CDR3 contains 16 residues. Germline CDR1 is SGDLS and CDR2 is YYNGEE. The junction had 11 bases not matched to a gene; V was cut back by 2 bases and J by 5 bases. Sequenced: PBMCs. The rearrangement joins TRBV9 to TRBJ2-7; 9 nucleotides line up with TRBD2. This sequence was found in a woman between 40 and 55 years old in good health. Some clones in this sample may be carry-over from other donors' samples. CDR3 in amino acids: CASSVGTSSEVNEQYF. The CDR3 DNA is TGTGCCAGCAGCGTCGGGACTAGCTCGGAGGTCAACGAGCAGTACTTC.